The table lists the clone carrying this T cell receptor beta chain with a few counts. TCR cDNA molecules each carried a unique molecular identifier. TCRdb processed the 5' RACE reads anew with MiXCR; each CDR3 protein has one entry. Of 4,500 to 5,500 distinct CDR3 sequences listed, 15% to 20% are singletons. This record belongs to a study of spatial heterogeneity in lung cancer. Study information: A consistent excess of beta-chain over alpha-chain sequences was detected. Each unique TCR and UMI combination was seen more than ten times on average in raw reads.

The time point was: sample taken at primary tumor resection. The sequenced material consisted of unsorted whole RNA from tumor, nontumor lung or frozen PBMC. The donor population consisted of under 75 patients with untreated, early-stage non-small cell lung cancer. The V end lost 3 bases, the J end lost 1 base, and 12 bases lay between the germline ends. CDR3 length: 15 residues. Germline V gene sequence: CDR1 MGHRA, CDR2 YSYEKL. The TCR originated in a male donor with early-stage non-small cell lung cancer. Material: normal lung tissue next to the tumor, obtained at surgery. V and J are TRBV4-1 and TRBJ1-1; D possibly corresponds to TRBD1 (5 bases). The CDR3 nucleotides read TGCGCCAGCAGCCATGGCCCAGGGAGGAACACTGAAGCTTTCTTT. This gives the protein CASSHGPGRNTEAFF.